The present TCR beta chain was sequenced within a study of cytomegalovirus exposure and HLA in healthy donors (dated by TCRdb to the late 2010s). Looking at the study overall: The 700 or so repertoires of the first cohort and the roughly 110 validation repertoires were produced on the same platform, according to a later analysis. The study aimed to test whether signatures of past pathogen exposure could be identified by cataloging public T cell receptors. To predict cytomegalovirus infection status, the study brought together high-throughput TCR immunosequencing, statistical association of individual TCRs with disease status, and machine learning. A separate validation cohort of over 95 different subjects was used in addition to the approximately 670-subject first cohort. What the research found in general, with its limitations: In the study, about 150 TCR beta chains were listed as associated with cytomegalovirus. A later analysis had no HLA typing for the validation cohort, so co-occurrence there was scored across all 110 or so repertoires. While some public TCRs were present in many individuals, most TCR sequences turned up only very rarely across donors. The classifier was reported to diagnose cytomegalovirus status with high specificity and sensitivity in both the original and validation cohorts. The authors suggested that the approach could potentially be generalized to other disease states and immunological phenotypes. In a later analysis, TCRs clustered in the first cohort were found to also tend to co-occur in the roughly 130 validation repertoires, with 90% to 95% of cluster scores above 0. A few of the identified cytomegalovirus-associated TCR beta chains were confirmed in vitro to be specific for cytomegalovirus antigens.

The library was made by the immunoSEQ multiplex PCR assay. As for the authors' bioinformatics: A statistical classification framework was developed to diagnose cytomegalovirus status using the catalog of TCR beta chain sequences. The table comes from immuneACCESS by way of TCRdb, which keeps in-frame sequences with V and J called. Part of the clones is missing from these tables; in studies checked, under half for an unresolved V gene and the rest for unknown reasons. V, J and clone size derive from that table, while D and trimming were established from the DNA sequence. Present in this sample are roughly 120,000 clones, just under 95% of which were seen just once. Approximately 1.3% of the sample rests with the top ten. Worth noting for this clone: Its antigen is currently not known. No base quality information exists; no much larger clone differs at one position.

Donors formed part of the validation cohort, which comprised some 120 subjects and was distinct from the first cohort of some 700 subjects. CDR1 and CDR2 are read off the germline V gene as SGDLS and YYNGEE. Clipping removes 0 bases from V and 3 bases from J, with 10 as the unmatched junction base count. From cysteine to phenylalanine, the CDR3 is 17 amino acids long. The CDR3 DNA has 51 bases and is translated from base 1. The sequence came from a woman between 18 and 30 years old in good health and CMV-seronegative. The specimen was PBMCs. The chain uses TRBV9 and TRBJ2-7; 9 bases in between match TRBD2. The bases read TGTGCCAGCAGCGTAGCCGCAAAGGCTAGCGGGATCTACGAGCAGTACTTC. It specifies CASSVAAKASGIYEQYF.